Each of the 24 T cell receptor beta chains below was sequenced from the same sample in a study of blood T cell repertoires in COVID-19. Clones were read by immunoSEQ multiplex PCR, and TCRdb kept only the in-frame ones, dropping some. The table lists 45,000 to 70,000 clones, 70% to 90% of them singletons. Sequencing used peripheral blood. These receptors originate from a man aged 60-69 years with acute or convalescent COVID-19.

This clone was counted between two and nine times. This chain links TRBV13 with TRBJ1-5; D is unresolved. With 5 bases removed from V and 2 bases from J, the gap between germline ends came to 13 bases. This CDR3 region has 15 residues. Looked up from germline, CDR1 is PRHDT and CDR2 is FYEKMQ (reference sequence). The DNA for the CDR3 is TGTGCCAGCAGCGGCCGGGGTGAGCGCAATCAGCCCCAGCATTTT. Translating it yields CASSGRGERNQPQHF.

The chain combines TRBV29-1 with TRBJ2-1, with D possibly being TRBD2 (5 bases). Germline-derived CDR1 and CDR2 are SQVTM and ANQGSEA. CDR3 length: 12 residues. CDR3 loop: CRAAGSYNEQFF. The CDR3 nucleotides read TGCAGGGCTGCGGGCTCCTACAATGAGCAGTTCTTC.

The rearrangement joins TRBV5-5 to TRBJ1-5; D not resolved. CDR3 length: 12 amino acids. V was pared by 4 bases and J by 9 bases, with 11 bases between. Germline V gene sequence: CDR1 SGHKS, CDR2 YYEKEE (reference sequence). The CDR3: CASSPPGGPQHF. CDR3 in DNA: TGTGCCAGCAGCCCGCCTGGCGGGCCCCAGCATTTT.

As for this clone: Other DNA sequences of this sample code for an identical CDR3. The J gene is TRBJ1-5, the V gene TRBV28; perhaps TRBD1 as D (5 bases). The germline gives CDR1 MDHEN, CDR2 SYDVKM. The CDR3 has 15 amino acids. V lost 6 bases, J lost 4 bases, and 16 bases lay in between. The CDR3 loop reads CASSRAGSRNQPQHF. For the CDR3, the DNA is TGTGCCAGCAGCCGTGCAGGGTCCAGAAATCAGCCCCAGCATTTT.

The chain links TRBV6-2 or TRBV6-3 to TRBJ1-1, with D perhaps TRBD1 (5 bases). CDR1 and CDR2 from the germline V gene are MNHEY and SVGEGT. The CDR3 is made up of 16 amino acids. The ends were cut back, 2 bases at V and 4 bases at J, with 17 bases in the middle. The CDR3 bases are TGTGCCAGCAGTTACACCCTGGAGGGGTTGGGCACTGAAGCTTTCTTT. Protein: CASSYTLEGLGTEAFF.

V usage is TRBV19 and J usage is TRBJ1-2; D ambiguous. The CDR3 is made up of 14 amino acids. Germline CDR1 is LNHDA and CDR2 is SQIVND (reference sequence). V dropped 1 base and J dropped 7 bases, with 13 bases sitting between them. The CDR3 here is CASSIAPSNGGYTF. CDR3 in DNA: TGTGCCAGTAGTATAGCACCGTCGAACGGTGGCTACACCTTC.

The CDR3 DNA reads TGCGCCAGCAGCTTGGGGGCGGGAGAGACCCAGTACTTC. Amino acid sequence: CASSLGAGETQYF. J is TRBJ2-5 and V is TRBV5-1; D might be TRBD2 (5 bases). The V and J ends lost 0 bases and 4 bases respectively, with 7 bases between them. Germline V CDR1 and CDR2: SGHRS, YFSETQ. The CDR3 totals 13 residues.

The rearrangement links TRBV13 to TRBJ2-2, with a possible D match to TRBD2 (5 bases). This CDR3 contains 17 residues. CDR1 and CDR2 from the germline V gene are PRHDT and FYEKMQ (reference sequence). V lost 7 bases to trimming and J lost 2 bases, with 20 bases between them. The CDR3 coding sequence is TGTGCCAGCACTACATTAGCGAGCCCCCTAAACACCGGGGAGCTGTTTTTT. It encodes CASTTLASPLNTGELFF.

This clone was picked up one time. This chain links TRBV11-2 with TRBJ2-1, with 7 positions matching TRBD1. The length of the CDR3 is 17 residues. CDR1 and CDR2 from the germline V gene are SGHAT and FQNNGV. Unmatched junction bases numbered 13, after V lost 1 base and J lost 7 bases. DNA for the CDR3: TGTGCCAGCAGCTTAGTTACGGTAGGGACAGCGAGTAATGAGCAGTTCTTC. Its translation: CASSLVTVGTASNEQFF.

This sequence joins TRBV19 and TRBJ2-3, with D possibly being TRBD2 (5 bases). CDR3 length: 17 amino acids. Trimming cost V 5 bases and J 2 bases, with 20 bases left between them. Germline CDR1 reads LNHDA; CDR2 reads SQIVND (reference sequence). The CDR3 DNA reads TGTGCCAGTAGTGCCCGGGGAGCCGACACTATCACAGATACGCAGTATTTT. Translation: CASSARGADTITDTQYF. The whole variable domain, remainder taken from reference TRBV19 and TRBJ2-3, is DGGITQSPKYLFRKEGQNVTLSCEQNLNHDAMYWYRQDPGQGLRLIYYSQIVNDFQKGDIAEGYSVSREKKESFPLTVTSAQKNPTAFYLCASSARGADTITDTQYFGPGTRLTVL.

V is TRBV5-1 and J is TRBJ2-3; D perhaps matches TRBD1 (6 bases). V was shortened by 3 bases and J by 2 bases, with 13 bases between the two germline ends. The CDR3 is made up of 15 amino acids. Per the germline V gene, CDR1 is SGHRS and CDR2 is YFSETQ. Written as DNA, the CDR3 is TGCGCCAGCAGCTCCCAAACAGGGAACACAGATACGCAGTATTTT. Encoded protein: CASSSQTGNTDTQYF.

The rearrangement links TRBV19 to TRBJ1-3; TRBD1 might be the D (5 bases). The CDR3 totals 16 residues. V lost 5 bases to trimming and J lost 0 bases, with 14 bases between them. CDR1 is LNHDA, CDR2 SQIVND, per germline (reference sequence). CDR3 nucleotide sequence: TGTGCCAGTAGTCCTCGAGGGACTAGCTCTGGAAACACCATATATTTT. It yields the protein CASSPRGTSSGNTIYF.

This clone has just one count. This chain uses TRBV5-4 with TRBJ2-5; D is ambiguous. This CDR3 region has 15 residues. With 0 bases removed from V and 1 base from J, the gap between germline ends came to 10 bases. Germline assignment: CDR1 SGHNT and CDR2 YYREEE (reference sequence). The CDR3 nucleotides read TGTGCCAGCAGCTTGGGTGGCCGTACCCAAGAGACCCAGTACTTC. Translation: CASSLGGRTQETQYF.

The chain is built from TRBV9 and TRBJ2-2; 10 bases match TRBD2. This CDR3 spans 14 amino acids. Trimming cost V 4 bases and J 6 bases; bases outside gene matches: 3. CDR1 and CDR2 (germline): SGDLS, YYNGEE. The CDR3 nucleotides are TGTGCCAGCAGCACCGGACTAGCGGCCGGGGAGCTGTTTTTT. Protein product: CASSTGLAAGELFF.

V is TRBV28 and J is TRBJ1-5; the D gene is possibly TRBD1 (5 bases). The CDR3 covers 18 residues. V was trimmed by 2 bases and J by 0 bases, leaving 17 bases between them. The germline gives CDR1 MDHEN, CDR2 SYDVKM. Here the CDR3 DNA reads TGTGCCAGCAGTTTAAGAAGGGCAGGGATTTATAGCAATCAGCCCCAGCATTTT. Protein sequence: CASSLRRAGIYSNQPQHF.

This clone was counted a few times. CDR3 nucleotide sequence: TGTGCCAGCAGCCGGGACAGGGGGCCTACCGGGGAGCTGTTTTTT. Protein: CASSRDRGPTGELFF. This chain links TRBV2 with TRBJ2-2; 12 bases match TRBD1. V dropped 6 bases and J dropped 5; count of bases not matched to a gene: 4. The length of the CDR3 is 15 residues. Germline CDR1 reads SNHLY; CDR2 reads FYNNEI.

With respect to this clone: The junction and the germline gene differ at one end; a read error may be behind it. The rearrangement joins TRBV7-7 to TRBJ2-5; tentative D call: TRBD1 (5 bases). This CDR3 has 14 residues. Germline V gene data show CDR1 as SSHAT and CDR2 as FNYEAQ (reference sequence). CDR3: CASSLTPQGETQYF. The CDR3 nucleotides are TGTGCTAGCAGCTTAACCCCGCAGGGAGAGACCCAGTACTTC.

The chain recombines TRBV6-6 with TRBJ1-6, with TRBD1 matching over 8 bases. Germline V lookup: CDR1 MNHNY, CDR2 SVGAGI (reference sequence). With V trimmed by 7 bases and J by 0 bases, 5 bases remained unmatched. CDR3 length equals 16 residues. The CDR3 DNA sequence: TGTGCCAGCAATTCCGGGACAGGCTCCTATAATTCACCCCTCCACTTT. Translation gives CASNSGTGSYNSPLHF.

The CDR3 nucleotides read TGTGCCAGCAGCTTGACGGGACTAACCTACAATGAGCAGTTCTTC. As protein: CASSLTGLTYNEQFF. V usage is TRBV13 and J usage is TRBJ2-1; 7 positions match TRBD2. The CDR3 sequence is 15 residues long. Germline assignment: CDR1 PRHDT and CDR2 FYEKMQ (reference sequence). Losses at the gene ends were 3 bases for V and 2 bases for J; bases not matched to a gene: 4.

This clone was detected only a few times. The chain uses TRBV5-4 and TRBJ1-6; 9 positions match TRBD1. After removal of 3 bases from V and 9 bases from J, the junction contained 4 bases not matched to a gene. This CDR3 contains 14 residues. Germline V gene lookup returns CDR1 SGHNT and CDR2 YYREEE (reference sequence). CDR3 region: CASSSGQGASPLHF. In DNA, the CDR3 is TGTGCCAGCAGCTCGGGACAGGGAGCTTCACCCCTCCACTTT.

This clone was counted a single time. The genes are TRBV9 and TRBJ1-1; D is undetermined. There are 16 residues in the CDR3. Trimming took 4 bases from V and 1 from J, leaving 17 bases between them. CDR1 is SGDLS, CDR2 YYNGEE, per germline. CDR3 nucleotide sequence: TGTGCCAGCAGCTCCCGATTTGGACTGGGGAACACTGAAGCTTTCTTT. Translating it yields CASSSRFGLGNTEAFF.

In DNA form, the CDR3 reads TGTGCCACCAAGACGAAGCGGGACTACACACCCTACGAGCAGTACTTC. As protein: CATKTKRDYTPYEQYF. The chain uses TRBV2 and TRBJ2-7; 7 nucleotides line up with TRBD2. V dropped 10 bases and J dropped 2; count of bases not matched to a gene: 17. Germline assignment: CDR1 SNHLY and CDR2 FYNNEI. CDR3 length: 16 amino acids.

The rearrangement joins TRBV7-9 to TRBJ2-6; D unclear. Germline-derived CDR1 and CDR2 are SEHNR and FQNEAQ (reference sequence). The CDR3 is made up of 17 amino acids. V lost 8 bases to trimming and J lost 0 bases, with 17 bases between them. The CDR3 DNA reads as TGTGCCAGCCACCAAAAGAGGTCCCTCTCTGGGGCCAACGTCCTGACTTTC. Protein product: CASHQKRSLSGANVLTF.

The J gene is TRBJ1-2, the V gene TRBV9; 12 nucleotides line up with TRBD1. The CDR3 has 16 residues. The trim removed 4 bases at V and 4 bases at J, leaving 8 bases unmatched. Germline CDR1 and CDR2: SGDLS and YYNGEE. The CDR3 region has the DNA TGTGCCAGCAGCCCCGGGACAGGGGGCCGGGTCTATGGCTACACCTTC. Translation: CASSPGTGGRVYGYTF.